Below are 14 T cell receptor beta chains sequenced from a single sample in a study of tumor and adjacent non-tumor tissue in lung cancer. The library came from three nested PCR rounds adapted from ARM-PCR protocols. TCRdb processed the multiplex PCR reads anew with MiXCR; each CDR3 protein has one entry. The data contain 70,000 to 90,000 distinct CDR3 sequences, around 75% of them singletons. The template was RNA from unsorted bulk tissue. Source material: lung tumor tissue. Receptors originate from a woman in her 50s with non-small cell lung cancer.

Concerning this clonotype itself: The junction departs from germline at one end; a sequencing error may be responsible. The rearrangement links TRBV4-1 to TRBJ2-7, with D unresolved. The germline V gene encodes CDR1 MGHRA and CDR2 YSYEKL. The CDR3 has 11 amino acids. CDR3 protein: CASCQGEEQYF. The CDR3 DNA reads TGCGCCAGCTGCCAAGGTGAAGAGCAATACTTC.

The chain recombines TRBV28 with TRBJ1-2; no reliable D call. Trimming shortened V by 5 bases and J by 1 base, and 14 bases separated the two germline ends. The germline V gene has CDR1 MDHEN and CDR2 SYDVKM. This CDR3 spans 15 amino acids. CDR3 nucleotide sequence: TGTGCCAGCAGTACGAGAGGGAGCCATAACTATGGCTACACCTTC. Amino acid sequence: CASSTRGSHNYGYTF.

This clonotype showed up just once. The rearrangement links TRBV20-1 to TRBJ2-1; 8 bases are a match to TRBD2. J was trimmed by 7 bases and V by 6 bases; bases with no gene match: 17. CDR1 and CDR2 (germline): DFQATT, SNEGSKA (reference sequence). The CDR3 sequence is 16 residues long. The CDR3 DNA follows: TGCAGTGCGTCCGGGACTAGGGGGAGATCCATAAATGAGCAGTTCTTC. Its translation: CSASGTRGRSINEQFF.

On this clonotype: An end of the junction differs from the germline gene, which may be a read error. The chain uses TRBV11-1 and TRBJ2-3; 7 positions agree with TRBD1. The CDR3 totals 14 residues. Germline CDR1 reads SGHAT; CDR2 reads FQDESV (reference sequence). DNA for the CDR3: TGTGCCAGCAGCATAGTTACAGGGGCTGATACGCAATATTTC. Its protein is CASSIVTGADTQYF.

A remark on this clonotype: The conserved closing phenylalanine or tryptophan is absent in this CDR3, likely reflecting a read error. The chain employs TRBV28 and TRBJ2-7; D is unclear. CDR3 length: 16 residues. Germline-derived CDR1 and CDR2 are MDHEN and SYDVKM. CDR3 in DNA: TGTGCTAGCAGTTTTAGGCCTACATCCAACTCCTACGAGCAGTACTTA. Translating gives CASSFRPTSNSYEQYL.

The CDR3 DNA follows: TGTGCCAGCAGTGGGACAGGGATGGGTGCGCAGTATTTT. Its translation: CASSGTGMGAQYF. The rearrangement links TRBV11-1 to TRBJ2-3; 9 nucleotides match TRBD1. The trim removed 6 bases at V and 10 bases at J, leaving 8 bases unmatched. The CDR3 contains 13 residues. The V gene's germline CDR1 is SGHAT and CDR2 FQDESV (reference sequence).

A word on this clonotype: Germline is not matched at one junction end, which may reflect a read error. The chain is built from TRBV11-2 and TRBJ2-7; D gene uncertain. CDR3 length: 11 amino acids. CDR1 SGHAT and CDR2 FQNNGV come from the germline V gene. CDR3 residues: CASSSSKEHYF. The CDR3 DNA follows: TGTGCCAGCAGCTCTTCAAAAGAGCACTACTTC.

For this clonotype: Its ends do not fully match the called genes, so a read error is possible. The chain combines TRBV20-1 with TRBJ2-7, with 9 bases identical to TRBD2. CDR1 DFQATT and CDR2 SNEGSKA come from the germline V gene (reference sequence). This CDR3 comprises 15 residues. The CDR3 region has the DNA TGCAGTGCTAGGAAGGGGGAGACTAGCGGCAACAAGCACTACTTC. Translation: CSARKGETSGNKHYF.

On this clonotype itself: One end of the junction varies from germline; a read error may be responsible. The rearrangement links TRBV6-1 to TRBJ2-7; TRBD2 might be the D (7 bases). The CDR3 runs to 14 residues. Germline CDR1 reads MNHNS; CDR2 reads SASEGT. This CDR3 reads CATNGGLASYERYF. CDR3 nucleotide sequence: TGTGCCACTAACGGGGGGCTAGCCTCCTACGAGCGGTACTTC.

The CDR3: CGNSEGGFGTGTDTQYF. CDR3 nucleotide sequence: TGTGGCAACAGTGAAGGAGGCTTTGGGACAGGCACAGATACGCAGTATTTT. This chain uses TRBV6-1 with TRBJ2-3; 7 positions agree with TRBD1. The CDR3 spans 17 residues. Germline values: CDR1 MNHNS, CDR2 SASEGT.

By share, this clonotype ranks as medium-sized. Relative to the germline gene, one junction end is altered; a read error may explain this. The chain links TRBV10-3 to TRBJ2-7; TRBD1 agrees at 9 bases. This CDR3 is 12 amino acids long. Germline values: CDR1 ENHRY, CDR2 SYGVKD. The CDR3 bases are TGTGCCATCAGTGAGGAGGGGACAGGGTATGACTTC. This translates into CAISEEGTGYDF.

This clonotype was seen a single time. The genes are TRBV28 and TRBJ2-3; D remains ambiguous. The J call is doubtful: the DNA matches TRBJ1-5 better. CDR3 length equals 12 residues. Germline V gene data show CDR1 as MDHEN and CDR2 as SYDVKM. CDR3 sequence reads: CASTLEGDMQHF. CDR3 in DNA: TGTGCCAGCACCTTGGAGGGAGATATGCAGCATTTT.

On this clonotype: A read error may account for a junction end that differs from germline. The CDR3 region is CASILWGQGGSYEQYF. Written as DNA, the CDR3 is TGTGCCAGCATCTTATGGGGACAGGGGGGCTCCTACGAGCAGTACTTC. The chain carries TRBV7-2 and TRBJ2-7; TRBD1 aligns across 11 bases. The germline gives CDR1 SGHTA, CDR2 FQGNSA. The CDR3 length is 16 residues.

With regard to this clonotype: A junction end diverges from the germline sequence, so it may reflect a read error. This rearrangement joins TRBV6-5 to TRBJ2-6, with D unresolved. CDR3 size: 16 residues. CDR1 and CDR2 (germline): MNHEY, SVGAGI. CDR3 DNA: TGTGCCAGCAGGTATTCAGGCTTCTCTGGGACCAACGTCCTGACTTTC. This encodes CASRYSGFSGTNVLTF.